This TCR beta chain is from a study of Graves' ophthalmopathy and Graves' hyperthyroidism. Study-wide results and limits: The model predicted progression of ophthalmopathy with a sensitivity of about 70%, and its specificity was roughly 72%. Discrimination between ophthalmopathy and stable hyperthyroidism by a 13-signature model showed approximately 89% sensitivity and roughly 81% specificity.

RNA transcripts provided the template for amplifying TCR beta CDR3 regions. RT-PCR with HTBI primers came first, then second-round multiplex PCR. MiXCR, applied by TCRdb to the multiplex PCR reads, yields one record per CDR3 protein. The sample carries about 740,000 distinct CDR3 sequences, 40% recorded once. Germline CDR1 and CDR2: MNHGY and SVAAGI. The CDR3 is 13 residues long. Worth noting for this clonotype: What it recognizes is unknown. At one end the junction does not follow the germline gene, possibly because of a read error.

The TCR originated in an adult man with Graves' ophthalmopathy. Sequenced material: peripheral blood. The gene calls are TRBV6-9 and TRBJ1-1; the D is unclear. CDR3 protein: CAISIQMNTEAFF. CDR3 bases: TGTGCCATCAGTATTCAAATGAACACTGAAGCTTTCTTT.